The 21 T cell receptor beta chains below come from one sample, sequenced in a study of blood T cell repertoires in COVID-19. Method: immunoSEQ multiplex PCR; TCRdb's copy keeps in-frame clones and lacks some. The table records roughly 100,000 clones, around 74% of them present only once. Sequenced material: peripheral blood. Receptors originate from a woman aged 70-85 years with acute or convalescent COVID-19.

In this sample, this clone turned up many times. This chain joins TRBV6-2 or TRBV6-3 and TRBJ2-3; possibly TRBD2 for D (6 bases). The V gene's germline CDR1 is MNHEY and CDR2 SVGEGT. Trimming took off 2 bases at V and 6 bases at J, with 15 bases between the two ends. This CDR3 is 15 amino acids long. The CDR3 here is CASSYALWGEDTQYF. In nucleotides, the CDR3 is TGTGCCAGCAGTTACGCCCTTTGGGGGGAGGATACGCAGTATTTT.

The chain employs TRBV6-5 and TRBJ1-1, with D tentatively TRBD1 (5 bases). The CDR3 is 15 residues long. Germline V gives CDR1 MNHEY, CDR2 SVGAGI. V lost 3 bases to trimming and J lost 4 bases, with 15 bases between them. CDR3 protein: CASSYEQGRSTEAFF. The CDR3 region has the DNA TGTGCCAGCAGTTATGAGCAGGGCCGGAGCACTGAAGCTTTCTTT.

A single count supports this clone. This rearrangement joins TRBV6-5 to TRBJ2-1; 9 bases fit TRBD1. The CDR3 consists of 15 residues. Germline V gives CDR1 MNHEY, CDR2 SVGAGI. The trim removed 2 bases at V and 7 bases at J, leaving 6 bases unmatched. The CDR3 is CASSYEGQGRNEQFF. As DNA, the CDR3 is TGTGCCAGCAGTTACGAAGGACAGGGGAGGAATGAGCAGTTCTTC.

The chain is built from TRBV7-8 and TRBJ1-3; weak D call: TRBD1 (5 bases). V shed 8 bases and J shed 4 bases, with 18 bases lying between them. Germline CDR1 reads SGHVS; CDR2 reads FQNEAQ. This CDR3 has 15 amino acids. The CDR3 DNA follows: TGTGCCAGCGGAACTGGGGAGGGGCTCGGAAACACCATATATTTT. Translation: CASGTGEGLGNTIYF.

This chain connects TRBV4-3 to TRBJ1-1, with unresolved D. This CDR3 has 15 amino acids. Between the trimmed V and J ends, which lost 0 bases and 6 bases, there was a span of 14 bases. Germline loops: CDR1 LGHNA, CDR2 YSLEER. CDR3 region: CASSQEGRSLAEAFF. The CDR3 nucleotides read TGCGCCAGCAGCCAAGAGGGGAGGAGTTTAGCTGAAGCTTTCTTT.

V and J are TRBV19 and TRBJ1-3, with TRBD1 identical over 7 bases. The ends lost 10 bases at V and 2 bases at J; junction bases unmatched: 8. The CDR3 covers 14 residues. Germline CDR1 is LNHDA and CDR2 is SQIVND (reference sequence). The CDR3 loop is CATDTGTAGNTIYF. The DNA for the CDR3 is TGTGCCACCGATACCGGGACAGCTGGAAACACCATATATTTT. Supplemented by reference TRBV19 and TRBJ1-3, the full variable domain reads DGGITQSPKYLFRKEGQNVTLSCEQNLNHDAMYWYRQDPGQGLRLIYYSQIVNDFQKGDIAEGYSVSREKKESFPLTVTSAQKNPTAFYLCATDTGTAGNTIYFGEGSWLTVV.

This chain joins TRBV28 and TRBJ1-2; D gene ambiguous. In germline, CDR1 is MDHEN, CDR2 SYDVKM. The CDR3 sequence is 15 residues long. V was trimmed by 7 bases and J by 4 bases, leaving 19 bases between them. The CDR3 spells CASNEIGSEAYGYTF. DNA of the CDR3: TGTGCCAGCAATGAAATCGGCAGCGAAGCCTATGGCTACACCTTC.

The chain carries TRBV5-1 and TRBJ1-6, with a possible D match to TRBD1 (5 bases). Per germline, CDR1 SGHRS and CDR2 YFSETQ. This CDR3 comprises 16 residues. Trimming left V 2 bases short and J 5 bases short, with 14 bases between. The chain's CDR3 is CASSFSGRVDNSPLHF. CDR3 DNA: TGCGCCAGCAGCTTTTCGGGCAGGGTGGATAATTCACCCCTCCACTTT.

The chain links TRBV30 to TRBJ1-1; possibly TRBD1 for D (5 bases). The CDR3 totals 13 residues. CDR1 is GTSNPN, CDR2 SVGIG, per germline (reference sequence). V was pared by 8 bases and J by 6 bases, with 19 bases between. CDR3 amino acids: CALRTSGSSEAFF. The CDR3 DNA sequence: TGTGCCCTCCGTACTTCAGGGTCTTCTGAAGCTTTCTTT.

The chain is built from TRBV6-2 or TRBV6-3 and TRBJ2-7; TRBD2 agrees at 8 bases. Per the germline V gene, CDR1 is MNHEY and CDR2 is SVGEGT. The CDR3 has 14 amino acids. The ends lost 4 bases at V and 6 bases at J; junction bases unmatched: 8. In DNA form, the CDR3 reads TGTGCCAGCAGTTTCCGTTTCGGGGGGGGCGAGCAGTACTTC. Amino acid sequence: CASSFRFGGGEQYF.

In nucleotides, the CDR3 is TGTGCCATCAGAAACTCCGAGTCCTATGGCTACACCTTC. Encoded protein: CAIRNSESYGYTF. The chain couples TRBV10-3 to TRBJ1-2; D is uncertain. The CDR3 length is 13 residues. Germline CDR1 is ENHRY and CDR2 is SYGVKD. V was trimmed by 6 bases and J by 4 bases, leaving 12 bases between them.

The chain employs TRBV20-1 and TRBJ2-7, with D tentatively TRBD1 (6 bases). V lost 3 bases and J 4 bases, leaving 10 bases between the germline ends. Germline V gene lookup returns CDR1 DFQATT and CDR2 SNEGSKA (reference sequence). CDR3 length: 12 amino acids. The CDR3 sequence: CSASGQGYEQYF. As DNA, the CDR3 is TGCAGTGCTAGTGGGCAGGGGTACGAGCAGTACTTC.

This clone has more than one count but fewer than ten. V usage is TRBV5-1 and J usage is TRBJ1-2; a weak D match, TRBD1 (5 bases). V was cut by 0 bases and J by 4 bases, with 10 bases left in between. The CDR3 contains 14 residues. Germline V lookup: CDR1 SGHRS, CDR2 YFSETQ. This chain's CDR3 is CASSLAQGPYGYTF. CDR3 nucleotide sequence: TGCGCCAGCAGCTTGGCGCAGGGTCCCTATGGCTACACCTTC. The full variable domain, its missing parts supplied by reference TRBV5-1 and TRBJ1-2, is KAGVTQTPRYLIKTRGQQVTLSCSPISGHRSVSWYQQTPGQGLQFLFEYFSETQRNKGNFPGRFSGRQFSNSRSEMNVSTLELGDSALYLCASSLAQGPYGYTFGSGTRLTVV.

This rearrangement joins TRBV7-2 to TRBJ2-7; maybe TRBD1 (6 bases). This CDR3 has 14 amino acids. V was shortened by 2 bases and J by 2 bases, with 10 bases between the two germline ends. CDR1 is SGHTA and CDR2 is FQGNSA in the germline V gene. The CDR3 loop reads CASSLLAGAYEQYF. The DNA for the CDR3 is TGTGCCAGCAGCTTACTTGCAGGGGCCTACGAGCAGTACTTC.

A single count supports this clone. V and J are TRBV28 and TRBJ1-1; D is perhaps TRBD1 (6 bases). This CDR3 region has 13 residues. In germline, CDR1 is MDHEN, CDR2 SYDVKM. V shed 10 bases and J shed 3 bases, with 15 bases lying between them. The CDR3 loop reads CANRWGRDTEAFF. The CDR3 bases are TGTGCCAACCGTTGGGGGCGAGACACTGAAGCTTTCTTT.

The CDR3 is CASSLDGGTGGSPLHF. CDR3 DNA sequence: TGCGCCAGCAGCTTGGATGGCGGGACAGGGGGTTCACCCCTCCACTTT. This chain links TRBV5-1 with TRBJ1-6; 11 bases align to TRBD1. The CDR3 consists of 16 residues. V lost 0 bases to trimming and J lost 9 bases; unmatched junction nucleotides: 5. Looked up from germline, CDR1 is SGHRS and CDR2 is YFSETQ.

This clone was detected only a few times. This chain connects TRBV2 to TRBJ2-5; 7 bases align to TRBD2. From germline, CDR1 is SNHLY and CDR2 FYNNEI. The CDR3 length is 16 residues. The V segment lost 5 bases and the J segment 2 bases; nucleotides outside the gene matches: 11. The DNA of the CDR3 is TGTGCCAGCAGTATAGGTACAGCCGGGAGGCAAGAGACCCAGTACTTC. Translated, it gives CASSIGTAGRQETQYF.

The V and J genes are TRBV10-3 and TRBJ2-7, with D possibly TRBD1 on 6 matching bases. V shed 3 bases and J shed 0 bases, with 9 bases lying between them. The CDR3 extends over 14 amino acids. Germline V lookup: CDR1 ENHRY, CDR2 SYGVKD. As DNA, the CDR3 is TGTGCCATCAGTGAACGGACAGACTCCTACGAGCAGTACTTC. This sequence encodes CAISERTDSYEQYF.

The J gene is TRBJ1-4, the V gene TRBV7-9; D is unclear. The V and J ends lost 4 bases and 6 bases respectively, with 12 bases between them. The CDR3 sequence is 14 residues long. The germline V gene has CDR1 SEHNR and CDR2 FQNEAQ (reference sequence). CDR3 coding DNA: TGTGCCAGCAGCTCCTTACGTACGGATGAAAAACTGTTTTTT. Translated, it gives CASSSLRTDEKLFF. Full variable domain (missing parts from reference TRBV7-9 and TRBJ1-4): DTGVSQNPRHKITKRGQNVTFRCDPISEHNRLYWYRQTLGQGPEFLTYFQNEAQLEKSRLLSDRFSAERPKGSFSTLEIQRTEQGDSAMYLCASSSLRTDEKLFFGSGTQLSVL.

The chain joins TRBV19 to TRBJ2-3; 11 bases agree with TRBD2. From germline, CDR1 is LNHDA and CDR2 SQIVND (reference sequence). The CDR3 sequence is 16 residues long. V was clipped by 4 bases and J by 4 bases; unmatched bases: 7. CDR3 sequence reads: CASSRVAGGPADTQYF. The CDR3, as DNA: TGTGCCAGTAGTAGGGTAGCGGGGGGGCCCGCAGATACGCAGTATTTT. Variable domain in full (rest from reference TRBV19 and TRBJ2-3): DGGITQSPKYLFRKEGQNVTLSCEQNLNHDAMYWYRQDPGQGLRLIYYSQIVNDFQKGDIAEGYSVSREKKESFPLTVTSAQKNPTAFYLCASSRVAGGPADTQYFGPGTRLTVL.

J is TRBJ2-7 and V is TRBV13, with a tentative D call TRBD1 (5 bases). This CDR3 contains 13 residues. V lost 5 bases and J 1 base, leaving 9 bases between the germline ends. CDR1 and CDR2 from the germline V gene are PRHDT and FYEKMQ (reference sequence). The CDR3 region is CASSPGLSYEQYF. The CDR3 nucleotides are TGTGCCAGCAGCCCAGGGCTTTCCTACGAGCAGTACTTC.